This T cell receptor beta chain comes out of a study of metastatic and nonmetastatic thyroid tumors. Study findings and constraints: As reported, TCR beta diversity in blood and tumor was significantly higher in malignant thyroid tumors than in benign nodules.

The V and J ends lost 5 bases and 1 base respectively, with 12 bases between them. This CDR3 is 15 amino acids long. Germline CDR1 and CDR2: MNHNS and SASEGT. Patients underwent thyroid surgery, and none had received any treatment before it. MiXCR re-clonotyped the PCR reads for TCRdb. This repertoire shows about 24,000 clones, under 25% found once; its top ten account for under 15%. The table lists this clone with many counts. Its specificity is not known. The sequencing input was blood. This clonotype was obtained from a male donor with papillary thyroid cancer or a benign thyroid nodule (not recorded which). Some clones in this sample may be carry-over from other donors' samples. The chain combines TRBV6-1 with TRBJ2-1, with TRBD1 as a possible D gene (8 bases). CDR3: CASSKQGGSYNEQFF. CDR3 bases: TGTGCCAGCAGTAAACAGGGGGGGTCCTACAATGAGCAGTTCTTC.